Below, 4 T cell receptor gamma chains from the same sample are listed, as sequenced in a study of Vδ1+ human thymocytes. RNA was extracted from the cells and then reverse transcribed. CDR3 amplicons came from multiplex PCR with pooled V-gene forward and constant-region reverse primers. TCRdb applied CATT to the multiplex PCR reads for clone calling. The sample records around 30,000 gamma-chain clones, about 18% being singletons. Whole-study results and caveats: Thymic TRG and TRD repertoires appeared highly polyclonal, with Gaussian CDR3 length distributions.

The antigens for these receptors are not known. The sample was Vdelta1+ gamma-delta thymocytes from the thymus. Noted subset: FACS-sorted CD3+ TCRalphabeta- TCRVdelta1+ TCRVdelta2- thymocytes. The receptors were gathered from a boy younger than two who had congenital heart surgery.

This sequence joins TRGV3 and TRGJ1 or TRGJ2. There are 14 residues in the CDR3. Trimming removed 0 bases from V and 3 bases from J; junction bases left unmatched: 5. Germline V gene sequence: CDR1 VTNTFY, CDR2 YDVSTARD (reference sequence). CDR3 loop: CATWDRASYYKKLF. CDR3 in DNA: TGTGCCACCTGGGACAGGGCCAGTTATTATAAGAAACTCTTT.

The chain combines TRGV5 with TRGJ1 or TRGJ2. Germline values: CDR1 VINAFY, CDR2 YDVSNSKD. The trim removed 0 bases at V and 5 bases at J, leaving 4 bases unmatched. This CDR3 spans 13 amino acids. This CDR3 reads CATWDRADYKKLF. CDR3 sequence (DNA): TGTGCCACCTGGGACAGGGCCGATTATAAGAAACTCTTT.

As to this clone: Other DNA sequences in the sample encode the same CDR3. The genes are TRGV2 and TRGJ1 or TRGJ2. The germline gives CDR1 EGSNGY, CDR2 YDSYNSKV. The CDR3 length is 14 residues. J lost 3 bases, V lost 4 bases, and 9 bases had no gene match. CDR3 coding DNA: TGTGCCACCTGGGATGGTCTTTCTTATTATAAGAAACTCTTT. It yields the protein CATWDGLSYYKKLF.

The chain couples TRGV3 to TRGJ1 or TRGJ2. The CDR3 contains 15 residues. The J segment lost 4 bases and the V segment lost 0 bases, leaving 9 bases of the junction unmatched. Germline V lookup: CDR1 VTNTFY, CDR2 YDVSTARD (reference sequence). Written as DNA, the CDR3 is TGTGCCACCTGGGACAGGTCAAGGATCTATTATAAGAAACTCTTT. Its protein is CATWDRSRIYYKKLF.